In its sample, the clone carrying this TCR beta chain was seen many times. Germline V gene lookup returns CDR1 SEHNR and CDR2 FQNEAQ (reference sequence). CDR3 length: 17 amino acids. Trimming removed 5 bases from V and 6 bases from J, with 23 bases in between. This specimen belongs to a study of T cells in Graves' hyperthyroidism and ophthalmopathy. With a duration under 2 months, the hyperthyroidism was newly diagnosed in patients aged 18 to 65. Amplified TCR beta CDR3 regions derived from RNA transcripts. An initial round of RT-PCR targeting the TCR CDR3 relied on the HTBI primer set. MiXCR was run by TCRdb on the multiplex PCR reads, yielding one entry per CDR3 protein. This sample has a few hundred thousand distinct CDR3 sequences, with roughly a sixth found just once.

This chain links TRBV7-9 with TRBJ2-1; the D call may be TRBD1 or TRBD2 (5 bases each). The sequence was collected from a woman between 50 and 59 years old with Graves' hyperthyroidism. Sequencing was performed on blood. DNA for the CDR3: TGTGCCAGCAGCCTAGTGGTGGGGGTCAATCCCCCCAATGAGCAGTTCTTC. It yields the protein CASSLVVGVNPPNEQFF.